The source of this T cell receptor beta chain is a study of control samples from healthy donors and cancer patients. Looked up from germline, CDR1 is SEHNR and CDR2 is FQNEAQ (reference sequence). The CDR3 is 15 residues long. The ends were cut back, 5 bases at V and 6 bases at J, with 19 bases in the middle. The assay was immunoSEQ multiplex PCR, and TCRdb's table has in-frame clones only and misses some. The data contain 200,000 to 250,000 clones, around 94% of them singletons. The source of this sequence is a middle-aged man in good health. The sequenced sample was blood. The chain employs TRBV7-9 and TRBJ1-2; D is perhaps TRBD1 (5 bases). This chain's CDR3 is CASSRHRNISNGYTF. In nucleotides, the CDR3 is TGTGCCAGCAGCCGCCACAGGAACATATCAAATGGCTACACCTTC.